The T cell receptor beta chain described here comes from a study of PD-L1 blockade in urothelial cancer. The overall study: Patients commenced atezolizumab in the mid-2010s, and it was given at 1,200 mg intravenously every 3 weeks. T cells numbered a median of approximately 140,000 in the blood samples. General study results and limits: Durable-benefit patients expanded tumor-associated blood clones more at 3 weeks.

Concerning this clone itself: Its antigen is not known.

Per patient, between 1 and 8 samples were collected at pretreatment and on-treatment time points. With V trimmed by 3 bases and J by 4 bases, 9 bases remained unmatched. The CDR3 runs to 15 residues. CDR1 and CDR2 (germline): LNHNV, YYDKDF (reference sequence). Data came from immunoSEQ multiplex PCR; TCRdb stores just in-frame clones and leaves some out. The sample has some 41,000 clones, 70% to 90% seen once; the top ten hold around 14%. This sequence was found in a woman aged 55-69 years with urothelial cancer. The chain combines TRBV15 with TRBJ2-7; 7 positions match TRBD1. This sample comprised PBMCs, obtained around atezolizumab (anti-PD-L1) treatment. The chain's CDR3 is CATSSNRGFVYEQYF. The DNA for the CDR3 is TGTGCCACCAGCAGCAACAGGGGTTTCGTTTACGAGCAGTACTTC.